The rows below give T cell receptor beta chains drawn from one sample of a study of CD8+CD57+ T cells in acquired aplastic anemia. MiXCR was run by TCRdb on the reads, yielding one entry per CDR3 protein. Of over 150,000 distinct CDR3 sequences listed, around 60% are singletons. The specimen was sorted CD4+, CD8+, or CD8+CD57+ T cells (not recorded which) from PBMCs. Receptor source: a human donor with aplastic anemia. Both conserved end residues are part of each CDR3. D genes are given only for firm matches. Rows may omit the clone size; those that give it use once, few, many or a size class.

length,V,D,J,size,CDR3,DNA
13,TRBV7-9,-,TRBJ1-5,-,CASSPDRYQPQHF,TGTGCCAGCAGCCCAGACAGATATCAGCCCCAGCATTTT
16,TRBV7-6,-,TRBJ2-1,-,CASSSPLGGTYNEQFF,TGTGCCAGCAGCTCCCCTCTTGGCGGCACCTACAATGAGCAGTTCTTC
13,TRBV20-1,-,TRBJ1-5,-,CSARRQLEGPQHF,TGCAGTGCTAGAAGACAGCTAGAGGGGCCCCAGCATTTT
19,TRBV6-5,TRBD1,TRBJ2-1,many,CASSYGTGGVTYSYNEQFF,TGTGCCAGCAGTTACGGGACAGGGGGTGTTACTTACTCCTACAATGAGCAGTTCTTC
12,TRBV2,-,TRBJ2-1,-,CASSPRGHEQFF,TGTGCCAGCAGTCCCAGGGGACATGAGCAGTTCTTC
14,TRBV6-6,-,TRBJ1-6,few,CASSYERYNSPLHF,TGTGCCAGCAGTTACGAGAGGTATAATTCACCCCTCCACTTT
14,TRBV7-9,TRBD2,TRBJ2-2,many,CASSPGTSPGELFF,TGTGCCAGCAGCCCCGGGACTAGTCCCGGGGAGCTGTTTTTT
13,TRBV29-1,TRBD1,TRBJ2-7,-,CSVGGTGDYEQYF,TGCAGCGTTGGGGGGACAGGGGACTACGAGCAGTACTTC
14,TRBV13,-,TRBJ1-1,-,CASSPKRQNTEAFF,TGTGCCAGCAGCCCCAAGCGCCAGAACACTGAAGCTTTCTTT
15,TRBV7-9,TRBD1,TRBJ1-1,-,CASSSRQGGPTEAFF,TGTGCCAGCAGCTCTAGACAGGGGGGGCCCACTGAAGCTTTCTTT
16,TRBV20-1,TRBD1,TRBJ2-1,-,CSARDPTGDPCNEQFF,TGCAGTGCTAGAGATCCGACAGGGGATCCGTGCAATGAGCAGTTCTTC
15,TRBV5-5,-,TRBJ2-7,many,CASSLDGVSRYEQYF,TGTGCCAGCAGCTTGGATGGGGTGTCCCGCTACGAGCAGTACTTC
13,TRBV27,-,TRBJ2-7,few,CASSFSDNYEQYF,TGTGCCAGCAGTTTTTCTGACAACTACGAGCAGTACTTC
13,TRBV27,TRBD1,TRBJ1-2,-,CASSWTGDNGYTF,TGTGCCAGCAGTTGGACAGGGGACAATGGCTACACCTTC
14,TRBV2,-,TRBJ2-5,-,CASSVGPSGETQYF,TGTGCCAGCAGTGTAGGCCCAAGTGGGGAGACCCAGTACTTC
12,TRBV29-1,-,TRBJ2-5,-,CSVWTEQETQYF,TGCAGCGTCTGGACAGAACAAGAGACCCAGTACTTC
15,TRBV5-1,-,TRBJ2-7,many,CASSSGDPLTYEQYF,TGCGCCAGCAGCTCTGGGGACCCCCTGACCTACGAGCAGTACTTC
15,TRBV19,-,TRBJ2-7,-,CASSGRDSHSYEQYF,TGTGCCAGTAGTGGCCGGGACTCTCACTCCTACGAGCAGTACTTC
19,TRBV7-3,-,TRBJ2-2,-,CASSQEGFGAGRGTGEPFF,TGCGCCAGCAGCCAAGAAGGGTTTGGGGCAGGGCGGGGTACCGGGGAGCCGTTTTTT
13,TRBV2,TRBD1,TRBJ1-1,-,CASSRDRGHGAFF,TGTGCCAGCAGTCGTGACAGGGGGCATGGAGCTTTCTTT
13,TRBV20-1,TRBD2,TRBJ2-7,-,CSARGGGVYEQYF,TGCAGTGCTAGAGGTGGGGGGGTCTACGAGCAGTACTTC
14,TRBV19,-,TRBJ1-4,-,CASSISATNEKLFF,TGTGCCAGTAGTATCAGTGCGACTAATGAAAAACTGTTTTTT
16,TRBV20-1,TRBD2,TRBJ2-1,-,CSASRPLAGGYNEQFF,TGCAGTGCCAGCAGGCCACTAGCGGGGGGGTACAATGAGCAGTTCTTC
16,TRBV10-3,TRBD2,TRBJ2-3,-,CATSVSGRASTDTQYF,TGTGCCACCAGTGTCTCTGGGAGGGCTAGCACAGATACGCAGTATTTT
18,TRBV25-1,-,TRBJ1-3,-,CASCTGPTSGLSGNTIYF,TGTGCCAGCTGTACCGGACCTACCTCAGGACTCTCTGGAAACACCATATATTTT
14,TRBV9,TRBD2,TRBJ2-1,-,CASSVMERGSEQFF,TGTGCCAGCAGCGTAATGGAGCGGGGCAGTGAGCAGTTCTTC
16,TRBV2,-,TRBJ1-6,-,CASSPSGHSYNSPLHF,TGTGCCAGCAGCCCCTCGGGGCACTCCTATAATTCACCCCTCCACTTT
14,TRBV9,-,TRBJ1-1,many,CASSGGSGNTGAFF,TGTGCCAGCAGCGGAGGGTCGGGGAACACTGGAGCTTTCTTT
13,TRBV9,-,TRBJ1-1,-,CASSVTAGPEAFF,TGTGCCAGCAGCGTAACGGCAGGACCTGAAGCTTTCTTT
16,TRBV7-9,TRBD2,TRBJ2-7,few,CASSFSGLAGSYEQYF,TGTGCCAGCAGCTTCAGCGGACTAGCGGGATCCTACGAGCAGTACTTC
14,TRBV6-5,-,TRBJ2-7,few,CASSYGGASYEQYF,TGTGCCAGCAGTTACGGGGGGGCCTCCTACGAGCAGTACTTC
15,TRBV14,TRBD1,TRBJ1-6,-,CASSLRTGGNSPLHF,TGTGCCAGCAGCCTTCGGACAGGAGGAAATTCACCCCTCCACTTT
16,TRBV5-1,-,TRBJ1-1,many,CASSLDQGGKNTEAFF,TGCGCCAGCAGCTTGGATCAGGGTGGGAAGAACACTGAAGCTTTCTTT
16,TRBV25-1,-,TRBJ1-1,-,CASRLPPGLMNTEAFF,TGTGCCAGCAGACTTCCCCCCGGGTTAATGAACACTGAAGCTTTCTTT
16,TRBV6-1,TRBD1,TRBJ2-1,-,CASSETPGDRYNEQFF,TGTGCCAGCAGTGAAACCCCCGGGGACAGGTACAATGAGCAGTTCTTC
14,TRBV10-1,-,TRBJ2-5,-,CASSDSRAGETQYF,TGCGCCAGCAGTGATTCTCGGGCGGGAGAGACCCAGTACTTC
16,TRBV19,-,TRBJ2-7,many,CASSIEGVSGGYEQYF,TGTGCCAGTAGTATAGAAGGCGTCTCCGGGGGCTACGAGCAGTACTTC
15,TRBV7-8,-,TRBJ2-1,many,CASSLAGKAYNEQFF,TGTGCCAGCAGCTTAGCGGGGAAGGCCTACAATGAGCAGTTCTTC
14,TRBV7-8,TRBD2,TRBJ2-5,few,CASSSPGGAKTQYF,TGTGCCAGCAGCTCCCCCGGGGGGGCGAAGACCCAGTACTTC